This TCR beta chain was recovered during a study of cytomegalovirus exposure and HLA in healthy donors. The CDR3 is 15 amino acids. V gave up 3 bases and J gave up 3 bases, with 15 bases separating them. The PCR employed 60 Vbeta primers together with 13 Jbeta primers. This table comes from immunoSEQ multiplex PCR, and its TCRdb copy is limited to in-frame clones, with some not included. The data hold about 100,000 clones, with roughly 74% observed a single time. The sequence was obtained from a female donor in good health and CMV-seropositive. Sequences were obtained from PBMCs. This rearrangement joins TRBV23-1 to TRBJ2-7; D unclear. TRBV23-1 is flagged as an ORF with uncertain function. CDR3 sequence: CASSHLQQILYEQYF. Here the CDR3 DNA reads TGCGCCAGCAGTCACCTTCAACAGATCCTCTACGAGCAGTACTTC.